A selection of T cell receptor beta chains follows, all from one sample in a study of blood T cell repertoires in COVID-19. Only in-frame clones appear in the TCRdb table, and some are missing; sequencing was by immunoSEQ multiplex PCR. Of about 290,000 clones listed, approximately 80% are singletons. The specimen was peripheral blood. The receptors stem from a woman aged 45-59 years with active or convalescent COVID-19. The CDR3 runs from the conserved cysteine through the conserved F or W. Fields, in order: V gene, J gene, D gene, clone size, CDR3 protein, CDR3 DNA. A D gene is named only where the DNA matches it firmly. Some rows have no size entry. The others give once, few or many, or a class for an expanded clone.

V: TRBV28; J: TRBJ1-2; D: NA; size: NA; CDR3: CASSPPGGYGYTF; DNA: TGTGCCAGCAGTCCCCCGGGGGGCTATGGCTACACCTTC
V: TRBV2; J: TRBJ2-1; D: TRBD1; size: once; CDR3: CASSVKDRGNGEQFF; DNA: TGTGCCAGCAGTGTTAAGGACAGGGGGAATGGTGAGCAGTTCTTC
V: TRBV6-5; J: TRBJ1-2; D: NA; size: NA; CDR3: CASREGINYGYTF; DNA: TGTGCCAGCAGGGAGGGTATAAACTATGGCTACACCTTC
V: TRBV1; J: TRBJ2-5; D: NA; size: NA; CDR3: CTSSPPIAGGRETQYF; DNA: TGCACCAGCAGCCCCCCGATAGCGGGAGGCAGAGAGACCCAGTACTTC
V: TRBV7-9; J: TRBJ1-6; D: NA; size: few; CDR3: CASSPPGNSPLHF; DNA: TGTGCCAGCAGCCCCCCGGGGAATTCACCCCTCCACTTT
V: TRBV2; J: TRBJ1-2; D: NA; size: NA; CDR3: CASSTGDGYTF; DNA: TGTGCCAGCAGTACGGGTGATGGCTACACCTTC
V: TRBV6-5; J: TRBJ1-1; D: TRBD1; size: NA; CDR3: CASSPGQRMNTEAFF; DNA: TGTGCCAGCAGCCCGGGACAGAGAATGAACACTGAAGCTTTCTTT
V: TRBV6-5; J: TRBJ1-2; D: TRBD1; size: once; CDR3: CASRPGTGGDYGYTF; DNA: TGTGCCAGCAGACCCGGGACAGGGGGTGATTATGGCTACACCTTC
V: TRBV12-3/TRBV12-4; J: TRBJ2-3; D: NA; size: NA; CDR3: CASTLTGTQYF; DNA: TGTGCCAGCACCCTGACGGGTACGCAGTATTTT
V: TRBV5-1; J: TRBJ2-5; D: TRBD2; size: NA; CDR3: CASSQGLAGVVETQYF; DNA: TGCGCCAGCAGCCAGGGACTAGCGGGAGTCGTAGAGACCCAGTACTTC
V: TRBV30; J: TRBJ2-7; D: TRBD2; size: NA; CDR3: CAWSPGTSATYEQYF; DNA: TGTGCCTGGAGTCCTGGGACTAGCGCAACCTACGAGCAGTACTTC
V: TRBV19; J: TRBJ2-7; D: NA; size: NA; CDR3: CASSMSLLGLREQYF; DNA: TGTGCCAGTAGTATGTCTTTACTAGGTCTTCGCGAGCAGTACTTC
V: TRBV6-5; J: TRBJ1-1; D: NA; size: NA; CDR3: CASRSQGAGTTEAFF; DNA: TGTGCCAGCAGGTCACAGGGAGCTGGGACCACTGAAGCTTTCTTT
V: TRBV30; J: TRBJ2-1; D: TRBD2; size: once; CDR3: CAWSGLAAYNEQFF; DNA: TGTGCCTGGAGTGGACTAGCGGCCTACAATGAGCAGTTCTTC
V: TRBV25-1; J: TRBJ2-7; D: TRBD1; size: NA; CDR3: CASSESRTGGFEQYF; DNA: TGTGCCAGCAGTGAATCCCGGACAGGGGGCTTTGAGCAGTACTTC
V: TRBV5-8; J: TRBJ2-2; D: TRBD1; size: NA; CDR3: CASSLAGQGEYTGELFF; DNA: TGTGCCAGCAGCTTGGCCGGACAGGGGGAATACACCGGGGAGCTGTTTTTT
V: TRBV18; J: TRBJ1-1; D: TRBD1; size: NA; CDR3: CASSPFRGRAFF; DNA: TGTGCCAGCTCACCATTTAGGGGGCGGGCTTTCTTT
V: TRBV7-2; J: TRBJ1-2; D: TRBD1; size: NA; CDR3: CASSLADRGHGYTF; DNA: TGTGCCAGCAGCTTAGCAGACAGGGGCCATGGCTACACCTTC
V: TRBV11-2; J: TRBJ1-1; D: NA; size: NA; CDR3: CASSLEQGGTEAFF; DNA: TGTGCCAGCAGCTTAGAGCAGGGTGGCACTGAAGCTTTCTTT
V: TRBV3-1/TRBV3-2; J: TRBJ1-4; D: NA; size: NA; CDR3: CASSPVETGGEKLFF; DNA: TGTGCCAGCAGCCCGGTCGAGACAGGCGGGGAAAAACTGTTTTTT
V: TRBV5-8; J: TRBJ2-5; D: NA; size: NA; CDR3: CASTHRVGETQYF; DNA: TGTGCCAGCACCCACCGGGTCGGAGAGACCCAGTACTTC
V: TRBV15; J: TRBJ2-7; D: NA; size: NA; CDR3: CATRKDSTYEQYF; DNA: TGTGCCACCAGAAAGGACTCCACCTACGAGCAGTACTTC
V: TRBV27; J: TRBJ1-5; D: NA; size: NA; CDR3: CASSYRNGASAQHF; DNA: TGTGCCAGCAGTTATCGAAATGGGGCGTCGGCCCAGCATTTT
V: TRBV15; J: TRBJ1-2; D: NA; size: NA; CDR3: CATSSSDYGYTF; DNA: TGTGCCACCAGCAGTAGTGACTATGGCTACACCTTC
V: TRBV6-5; J: TRBJ2-3; D: NA; size: NA; CDR3: CASSYPLAAGTDTQYF; DNA: TGTGCCAGCAGTTACCCGTTAGCGGCCGGCACAGATACGCAGTATTTT
V: TRBV7-9; J: TRBJ2-7; D: TRBD2; size: few; CDR3: CASSRLGGGSYEQYF; DNA: TGTGCCAGCAGCCGACTTGGGGGAGGGTCCTACGAGCAGTACTTC
V: TRBV4-1; J: TRBJ2-7; D: NA; size: NA; CDR3: CASSQERRRSNEQYF; DNA: TGCGCCAGCAGCCAAGAGAGGCGTCGGTCGAACGAGCAGTACTTC
V: TRBV7-6; J: TRBJ2-7; D: TRBD2; size: NA; CDR3: CASSSRTSGRVDEQYF; DNA: TGTGCCAGCAGCTCCAGGACTAGCGGGAGAGTAGACGAGCAGTACTTC
V: TRBV25-1; J: TRBJ1-3; D: TRBD1; size: NA; CDR3: CASSEQQGPSGNTIYF; DNA: TGTGCCAGCAGTGAGCAACAGGGGCCCTCTGGAAACACCATATATTTT
V: TRBV18; J: TRBJ1-1; D: NA; size: NA; CDR3: CASSPATGRNTEAFF; DNA: TGTGCCAGCTCACCGGCGACGGGAAGGAACACTGAAGCTTTCTTT
V: TRBV27; J: TRBJ1-1; D: NA; size: NA; CDR3: CASSPQVQANTEAFF; DNA: TGTGCCAGCAGTCCGCAAGTACAGGCGAACACTGAAGCTTTCTTT
V: TRBV5-8; J: TRBJ1-4; D: NA; size: NA; CDR3: CASSLESGGKLFF; DNA: TGTGCCAGCAGCTTGGAGTCCGGGGGAAAACTGTTTTTT
V: TRBV5-6; J: TRBJ1-1; D: NA; size: NA; CDR3: CASSRRGGAGNTEAFF; DNA: TGTGCCAGCAGCCGTCGTGGCGGGGCCGGGAACACTGAAGCTTTCTTT
V: TRBV28; J: TRBJ2-4; D: NA; size: NA; CDR3: CASSFQDMFFPKNIQYF; DNA: TGTGCCAGCAGTTTTCAGGACATGTTTTTCCCCAAAAACATTCAGTACTTC
V: TRBV5-1; J: TRBJ2-3; D: NA; size: NA; CDR3: CASSLEHGGPPTDTQYF; DNA: TGCGCCAGCAGCTTGGAACATGGGGGCCCCCCCACAGATACGCAGTATTTT
V: TRBV28; J: TRBJ2-5; D: NA; size: once; CDR3: CASSFRQAGETQYF; DNA: TGTGCCAGCAGTTTTCGCCAGGCAGGAGAGACCCAGTACTTC
V: TRBV3-1/TRBV3-2; J: TRBJ2-1; D: TRBD2; size: NA; CDR3: CASSQDRELAGDQFF; DNA: TGTGCCAGCAGCCAAGATCGAGAACTAGCGGGAGATCAGTTCTTC
V: TRBV5-1; J: TRBJ2-2; D: NA; size: NA; CDR3: CASSRGQANTGELFF; DNA: TGCGCCAGCAGCCGAGGGCAGGCGAACACCGGGGAGCTGTTTTTT
V: TRBV10-3; J: TRBJ2-1; D: TRBD1; size: NA; CDR3: CAISLKGTGGENEQFF; DNA: TGTGCCATCAGTCTCAAAGGGACAGGGGGCGAAAATGAGCAGTTCTTC
V: TRBV3-1/TRBV3-2; J: TRBJ1-1; D: TRBD1; size: NA; CDR3: CASSSATRGQLNTEAFF; DNA: TGTGCCAGCAGCTCAGCAACCAGGGGACAGTTGAACACTGAAGCTTTCTTT
V: TRBV7-8; J: TRBJ2-1; D: TRBD2; size: NA; CDR3: CASSLGIGGSAYNEQFF; DNA: TGTGCCAGCAGCTTAGGAATAGGCGGGAGCGCCTACAATGAGCAGTTCTTC
V: TRBV19; J: TRBJ2-7; D: NA; size: NA; CDR3: CASSFYREGFSYEQYF; DNA: TGTGCCAGTAGTTTCTACAGGGAAGGTTTTTCCTACGAGCAGTACTTC
V: TRBV6-2/TRBV6-3; J: TRBJ1-5; D: TRBD1; size: NA; CDR3: CASSPRTGVQPQHF; DNA: TGTGCCAGCAGTCCGAGGACAGGCGTTCAGCCCCAGCATTTT
V: TRBV6-2/TRBV6-3; J: TRBJ1-2; D: TRBD1; size: NA; CDR3: CASSWTGSGYTF; DNA: TGTGCCAGCAGTTGGACAGGGAGTGGCTACACCTTC
V: TRBV7-2; J: TRBJ1-5; D: NA; size: NA; CDR3: CASSPSGVREQPQHF; DNA: TGTGCCAGCAGCCCCTCGGGGGTACGAGAGCAGCCCCAGCATTTT
V: TRBV5-1; J: TRBJ1-1; D: TRBD1; size: NA; CDR3: CASSFQGGNTEAFF; DNA: TGCGCCAGCAGCTTCCAGGGGGGGAACACTGAAGCTTTCTTT
V: TRBV9; J: TRBJ1-5; D: TRBD1; size: NA; CDR3: CASSAGTGDRQPQHF; DNA: TGTGCCAGCAGCGCGGGGACAGGGGACCGTCAGCCCCAGCATTTT
V: TRBV29-1; J: TRBJ1-1; D: TRBD1; size: NA; CDR3: CSVRQGLNTEAFF; DNA: TGCAGCGTCCGACAGGGTCTAAACACTGAAGCTTTCTTT
V: TRBV19; J: TRBJ1-1; D: TRBD1; size: NA; CDR3: CASSIDSQGARTEAFF; DNA: TGTGCCAGTAGTATAGATTCCCAGGGGGCGCGGACTGAAGCTTTCTTT
V: TRBV19; J: TRBJ2-1; D: NA; size: NA; CDR3: CASRGYNEQFF; DNA: TGTGCCTCCCGAGGGTACAATGAGCAGTTCTTC
V: TRBV6-1; J: TRBJ2-3; D: NA; size: once; CDR3: CASSESSSTDTQYF; DNA: TGTGCCAGCAGTGAAAGTAGTAGCACAGATACGCAGTATTTT
V: TRBV11-1; J: TRBJ2-7; D: NA; size: NA; CDR3: CASSLQGSRRGGEQYF; DNA: TGTGCCAGCAGCCTTCAAGGGAGCAGGAGGGGCGGCGAGCAGTACTTC
V: TRBV11-2; J: TRBJ2-2; D: TRBD2; size: NA; CDR3: CASSLARLAGVGNTGELFF; DNA: TGTGCCAGCAGCTTAGCTCGACTAGCGGGAGTTGGAAACACCGGGGAGCTGTTTTTT
V: TRBV7-9; J: TRBJ2-3; D: TRBD2; size: NA; CDR3: CASSSTSPYADTQYF; DNA: TGTGCCAGCAGCTCGACTAGCCCCTACGCAGATACGCAGTATTTT
V: TRBV24-1; J: TRBJ1-2; D: NA; size: NA; CDR3: CATSESGQPNYGYTF; DNA: TGTGCCACCAGTGAATCAGGACAGCCTAACTATGGCTACACCTTC